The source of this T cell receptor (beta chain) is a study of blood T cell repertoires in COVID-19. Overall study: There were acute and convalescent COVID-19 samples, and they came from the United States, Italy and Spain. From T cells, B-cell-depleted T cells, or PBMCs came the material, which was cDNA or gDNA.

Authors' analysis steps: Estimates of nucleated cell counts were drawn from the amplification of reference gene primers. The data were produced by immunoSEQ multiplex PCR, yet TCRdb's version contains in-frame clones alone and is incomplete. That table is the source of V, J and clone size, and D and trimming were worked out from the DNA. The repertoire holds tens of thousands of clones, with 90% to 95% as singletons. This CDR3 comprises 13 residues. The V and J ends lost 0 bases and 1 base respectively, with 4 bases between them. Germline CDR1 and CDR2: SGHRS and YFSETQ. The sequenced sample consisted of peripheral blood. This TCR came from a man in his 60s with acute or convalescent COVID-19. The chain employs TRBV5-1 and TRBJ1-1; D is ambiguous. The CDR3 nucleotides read TGCGCCAGCAGCTTGGACTGGAACACTGAAGCTTTCTTT. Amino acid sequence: CASSLDWNTEAFF.